Below, 10 T cell receptor beta chains from the same sample are listed, as sequenced in a study of Ad26.COV2.S vaccination and SARS-CoV-2 variants. TCRdb keeps only in-frame clones here, not all; method: immunoSEQ multiplex PCR. Of 350,000 to 600,000 clones listed, 89% are singletons. Treatment meaning: 19 received Ad26.COV2.S at low or high dose, single or two shots; roughly five received placebo; per-sample allocation not given. Material that was analyzed had been drawn on day 63 after the first vaccine or placebo injection. Specimen: peripheral blood, collected in a trial of Ad26.COV2.S vaccine versus placebo. Every receptor here comes from a person between 18 and 60 years old who received the Ad26.COV2.S COVID-19 vaccine or a placebo.

The V and J genes are TRBV10-2 and TRBJ2-3; 11 positions agree with TRBD2. J lost 3 bases, V lost 5 bases, and 7 bases had no gene match. The CDR3 length is 16 residues. The V gene's germline CDR1 is WSHSY and CDR2 SAAADI. The CDR3: CASSLAGGTGTDTQYF. DNA of the CDR3: TGCGCCAGCAGTTTAGCGGGGGGGACCGGTACAGATACGCAGTATTTT.

The chain employs TRBV28 and TRBJ1-6; TRBD1 matches 7 bases. From germline, CDR1 is MDHEN and CDR2 SYDVKM. Trimming removed 8 bases from V and 10 bases from J; junction bases left unmatched: 8. There are 13 residues in the CDR3. The CDR3 reads CASQTGDMSPLHF. In nucleotides, the CDR3 is TGTGCCAGCCAAACAGGGGATATGTCACCCCTCCACTTT. The full variable domain, completed using reference TRBV28 and TRBJ1-6, is DVKVTQSSRYLVKRTGEKVFLECVQDMDHENMFWYRQDPGLGLRLIYFSYDVKMKEKGDIPEGYSVSREKKERFSLILESASTNQTSMYLCASQTGDMSPLHFGNGTRLTVT.

This sequence joins TRBV3-1 (or the pseudogene TRBV3-2) and TRBJ1-2; no definite D call. Trimming shortened V by 4 bases and J by 2 bases, and 14 bases separated the two germline ends. CDR1 LGHDT and CDR2 YNNKEL come from the germline V gene (reference sequence). The CDR3 extends over 15 amino acids. CDR3 DNA: TGTGCCAGCAGCCGAAACGCGGGAGGCAACTATGGCTACACCTTC. Protein: CASSRNAGGNYGYTF.

V gene TRBV18 combines with J gene TRBJ1-1; TRBD1 might be the D (6 bases). V lost 6 bases and J lost 1, with 9 bases in between. CDR3 length: 13 residues. CDR1 is KGHSH, CDR2 LQKENI, per germline. The CDR3 coding sequence is TGTGCCAGCTCCGAGGGACAGAACACTGAAGCTTTCTTT. Protein: CASSEGQNTEAFF.

This rearrangement joins TRBV5-1 to TRBJ2-3; 12 bases line up with TRBD2. V was clipped by 4 bases and J by 0 bases; unmatched bases: 15. Germline CDR1 and CDR2: SGHRS and YFSETQ. The length of the CDR3 is 20 residues. CDR3 residues: CASSPAGLAGFYPSTDTQYF. In DNA form, the CDR3 reads TGCGCCAGCAGCCCCGCCGGACTAGCGGGGTTCTATCCTAGCACAGATACGCAGTATTTT.

A word on this clone: This specimen includes other DNA sequences encoding the same CDR3. The V gene is TRBV12-3 or TRBV12-4, the J gene TRBJ2-7; TRBD1 agrees at 7 bases. The CDR3 has 13 residues. J was trimmed by 3 bases and V by 3 bases; bases with no gene match: 2. For the CDR3, the DNA is TGTGCCAGCAGTTTGGCAGGGGGCTACGAGCAGTACTTC. This encodes CASSLAGGYEQYF.

The chain employs TRBV5-5 and TRBJ1-5, with 11 bases lining up with TRBD1. The CDR3 is made up of 17 amino acids. With V trimmed by 0 bases and J by 3 bases, 5 bases remained unmatched. CDR1 and CDR2 from the germline V gene are SGHKS and YYEKEE (reference sequence). CDR3 amino acids: CASSLAGQGAYNQPQHF. The CDR3 DNA is TGTGCCAGCAGCTTGGCCGGACAGGGGGCCTACAATCAGCCCCAGCATTTT.

About this clone itself: Other DNA variants within this sample encode the same CDR3. The V gene is TRBV5-4, the J gene TRBJ1-1; 7 nucleotides agree with TRBD1. Germline V gives CDR1 SGHNT, CDR2 YYREEE (reference sequence). This CDR3 is 15 amino acids long. V lost 4 bases to trimming and J lost 0 bases; unmatched junction nucleotides: 6. CDR3 in amino acids: CASSPRTGLNTEAFF. CDR3 DNA sequence: TGTGCCAGCAGCCCGAGGACAGGATTGAACACTGAAGCTTTCTTT.

This sequence joins TRBV15 and TRBJ1-5; weak D call: TRBD1 (5 bases). V shed 4 bases and J shed 7 bases, with 17 bases lying between them. CDR3 size: 15 residues. Germline CDR1 reads LNHNV; CDR2 reads YYDKDF (reference sequence). The CDR3 is CATSIDQGDGQPQHF. The CDR3 nucleotides read TGTGCCACCAGCATCGACCAGGGAGACGGGCAGCCCCAGCATTTT.

The chain employs TRBV5-4 and TRBJ1-3; D is ambiguous. CDR1 is SGHNT, CDR2 YYREEE, per germline (reference sequence). V was trimmed by 3 bases and J by 3 bases, leaving 16 bases between them. The CDR3 covers 16 residues. The CDR3 DNA reads TGTGCCAGCAGCTGGGAGCCCGGGCGGCTTGGAAACACCATATATTTT. It translates to CASSWEPGRLGNTIYF.